Listed below are T cell receptor beta chains from one sample, sequenced in a study of T cells in Graves' hyperthyroidism and ophthalmopathy. One entry per CDR3 protein, called by TCRdb with MiXCR from the multiplex PCR reads. This table has roughly 570,000 distinct CDR3 sequences, around 42% appearing once. Specimen: peripheral blood or thyroid tissue (not recorded which). These TCRs come from a woman under 30 with Graves' hyperthyroidism. Both conserved end residues are part of each CDR3. Fields, in order: clone size, V gene, D gene, J gene, CDR3 DNA, CDR3 protein. The D gene is left open where the match is weak. Size tells how often a clone was seen (once, few, many) or the class of an expanded clone, and some rows leave it out.

many	TRBV24-1	-	TRBJ2-2	TGTGCCACCAGTGATTTTAAGGGAGCCACCGGGGAGCTGTTTTTT	CATSDFKGATGELFF
-	TRBV4-1	-	TRBJ1-2	TGCGCCAGCAGCCAAGATGGAGGACAGTCTTCTCGGTGGGGCTATGGCTACACCTTC	CASSQDGGQSSRWGYGYTF
once	TRBV25-1	TRBD2	TRBJ2-7	TGTGCCAGCAGTGAATGGGGGACTAGCGAGCAGTACTTC	CASSEWGTSEQYF
-	TRBV19	TRBD2	TRBJ2-7	TGTGCCACTTCCGGGACTACATACGAGCAGTACTTC	CATSGTTYEQYF
many	TRBV7-2	-	TRBJ2-7	TGTGCCAGCAGCCCCTGGGACGAAACCTACGAGCAGTACTTC	CASSPWDETYEQYF
-	TRBV7-2	-	TRBJ2-7	TGTGTTAGCACGCGGTTCAGGGGGGGTGTGTACGAGCAGTACTTC	CVSTRFRGGVYEQYF
-	TRBV10-3	-	TRBJ1-1	TGTGCCATCAGTGATTCGGGAGGAAATGAAGCTTTCTTT	CAISDSGGNEAFF
-	TRBV24-1	-	TRBJ2-5	TGTGCCACCAGTGATATAGGGGGGAGACGGGAGACCCAGTACTTC	CATSDIGGRRETQYF
-	TRBV15	-	TRBJ2-2	TGTGCCACCAGCATAACCCTAACTAACGGGGAGCTGTTTTTT	CATSITLTNGELFF
-	TRBV7-6	-	TRBJ2-7	TGTGCCAGCAGCTTAAGGGGGAGCCCAACCTACGAGCAGTACTTC	CASSLRGSPTYEQYF
many	TRBV5-7	-	TRBJ1-5	TGTGCCAGCAGCCGGACGACTTTTAATCAGCCCCAGCATTTT	CASSRTTFNQPQHF
few	TRBV24-1	TRBD2	TRBJ2-3	TGTGCCACCAGGGGACTAGCGGGAGAGGCAGATACGCAGTATTTT	CATRGLAGEADTQYF
many	TRBV19	-	TRBJ1-1	TGTGCCAGTATTTCGGGCGGGTACACTGAAGCTTTCTTT	CASISGGYTEAFF
many	TRBV7-2	-	TRBJ2-7	TGTGCCAGCAGCTCCGTAGCGACCTCCTACGAGCAGTACTTC	CASSSVATSYEQYF
-	TRBV10-3	-	TRBJ1-4	TGTGCCATCAGCCGGGCGGGGGGGAATGAAAAACTGTTTTTT	CAISRAGGNEKLFF
many	TRBV7-2	-	TRBJ1-6	TGTGCCAGCGGGGGGGACGTCTATAATTCACCCCTCCACTTT	CASGGDVYNSPLHF
-	TRBV20-1	-	TRBJ2-5	TGCAGTGCTAGGAGGGGGGAGACCCAGTACTTC	CSARRGETQYF
once	TRBV20-1	-	TRBJ2-7	TGCAGTGCTAGTTACGGGAGTGGCGAGCAGTACTTC	CSASYGSGEQYF
many	TRBV7-9	-	TRBJ2-1	TGTGCCAGCACTGACACCGGGGGCTCTTGGGATGAGCAGTTCTTC	CASTDTGGSWDEQFF
many	TRBV5-1	-	TRBJ2-5	TGCGCCAGCAGCCGGATGGGGGAGAAAGAGACCCAGTACTTC	CASSRMGEKETQYF
many	TRBV6-2/TRBV6-3	TRBD2	TRBJ2-7	TGTGCCAGCAGTTACGTCCTAGCGGGAGTAAAGCAGTACTTC	CASSYVLAGVKQYF
-	TRBV2	-	TRBJ2-1	TGTGCCAGCAGTGCGGGACCGTTCTACAATGAGCAGTTCTTC	CASSAGPFYNEQFF
many	TRBV6-1	-	TRBJ2-7	TGTGCCAGCATCGCCGGGGCCGTCTACGAGCAGTACTTC	CASIAGAVYEQYF
many	TRBV7-8	-	TRBJ2-5	TGTGCCAGCAGCTCATCCCTAGAGACCCAGTACTTC	CASSSSLETQYF
-	TRBV12-3/TRBV12-4	-	TRBJ2-7	TGTGCCAGCAGCCGAGGACAGCAGGGAGACGGGGAGCAGTACTTC	CASSRGQQGDGEQYF
many	TRBV5-8	TRBD1	TRBJ2-5	TGTGCCAGCAGCCACCCGGGGACAGGGGTTGAGACCCAGTACTTC	CASSHPGTGVETQYF
-	TRBV11-2	-	TRBJ2-7	TGTGCCAGCAGCTTAGTTCCCCCACTAGGAAAATTCCACGAGCAGTACTTC	CASSLVPPLGKFHEQYF
-	TRBV15	TRBD2	TRBJ2-7	TGTGCCACCAGCAGTGGGGGGACTAGCGGGATGGAGCAGTACTTC	CATSSGGTSGMEQYF
-	TRBV20-1	TRBD2	TRBJ2-7	TGCAGTGCTAGAGTCTCGGCTAGCGGGATAGAGGGCTCCTACGAGCAGTACTTC	CSARVSASGIEGSYEQYF
-	TRBV7-6	TRBD1	TRBJ1-3	TGTGCCAGCAGACAGACAGGGTCTGGAAACACCATATATTTT	CASRQTGSGNTIYF
-	TRBV20-1	TRBD2	TRBJ2-7	TGCAGTGCTTCACTAGCGGGAGGTTACTACGAGCAGTACTTC	CSASLAGGYYEQYF
few	TRBV20-1	-	TRBJ1-2	TGCAGCCGCCCGGACATAACCTATGGCTACACCTTC	CSRPDITYGYTF
-	TRBV5-1	-	TRBJ1-1	TGCGCCAGCAGCCTCGGCACCGGGGCGAGGAACACTGAAGCTTTCTTT	CASSLGTGARNTEAFF
-	TRBV29-1	-	TRBJ2-1	TGCAGCGTGCCCACGACAGAAAGGATAACTGAGCAGTTCTTC	CSVPTTERITEQFF
-	TRBV2	-	TRBJ1-6	TGTGCCAGCAGTCCCGGGACACCCCTCCACTTT	CASSPGTPLHF
many	TRBV5-1	TRBD1	TRBJ1-2	TGTGCCAGCAGCCCCGGGACAGGGGACTATGGCTACACCTTC	CASSPGTGDYGYTF
-	TRBV20-1	-	TRBJ2-1	TGCAGTGCTTCCCGGACAGCTGACAATGAGCAGTTCTTC	CSASRTADNEQFF
many	TRBV7-9	-	TRBJ1-5	TGTGCCAGCAGCTTAGCTGAGGGTGATGGCCAGCCCCAGCATTTT	CASSLAEGDGQPQHF
many	TRBV5-4	-	TRBJ2-7	TGTGCCAGCAGCTTGGACTTTCCCTTAGGGAGCGAGCAGTACTTC	CASSLDFPLGSEQYF
once	TRBV4-3	TRBD1	TRBJ2-2	TGCGCCAGCAGCCAAGTGCCGGGACAGGGGACCGGGGAGCTGTTTTTT	CASSQVPGQGTGELFF
once	TRBV2	TRBD1	TRBJ2-2	TGTGCCAGCAGTGTATTATCCGGGACAGGGACCCTAGCCAGGGAGCTGTTTTTT	CASSVLSGTGTLARELFF
few	TRBV29-1	-	TRBJ2-5	TGCAGCGTTGATAGGTGGGGCGACTACTTC	CSVDRWGDYF
-	TRBV7-2	TRBD1	TRBJ1-4	TGCGCCAGCAGCCAACGACAGGGAGGCACAACTGAAAAACTGTTTTTT	CASSQRQGGTTEKLFF
many	TRBV20-1	-	TRBJ2-7	TGCAGTGCTAGAAACCCGGGGGCGGGCTACGAGCAGTACTTC	CSARNPGAGYEQYF
-	TRBV20-1	TRBD2	TRBJ2-1	TGCAGTGCTATTCCTAGCGGGAGGGGTAATGAGCAGTTCTTC	CSAIPSGRGNEQFF
-	TRBV6-6	TRBD1	TRBJ2-7	TGTGCCAGCAGACCCGACAGGGGGGGCTACGAGCAGTACTTC	CASRPDRGGYEQYF
-	TRBV2	-	TRBJ1-6	TGTGCCAGCAGTGAAGGGACCAATAATTCACCCCTCCACTTT	CASSEGTNNSPLHF